Below are 12 T cell receptor beta chains sequenced from a single sample in a study of blood T cell repertoires in COVID-19. Using immunoSEQ multiplex PCR, the repertoire was profiled, and TCRdb retains in-frame clones only, with some absent. The sample has 200,000 to 300,000 clones; approximately 86% are singletons. Material: PBMCs or T cells enriched from blood (not recorded which). Receptor source: a woman in her thirties or forties with acute COVID-19.

This chain links TRBV4-2 with TRBJ1-5; TRBD1 matches at 9 bases. Germline V gene data show CDR1 as LGHNA and CDR2 as YNFKEQ. CDR3 size: 16 residues. After removal of 4 bases from V and 1 base from J, the junction contained 5 bases not matched to a gene. In DNA form, the CDR3 reads TGTGCCAGCAGCCTAGACAGGGGGGTGAGCAATCAGCCCCAGCATTTT. Amino acids: CASSLDRGVSNQPQHF.

V gene TRBV4-1 combines with J gene TRBJ2-1; D is perhaps TRBD2 (5 bases). With 1 base removed from V and 3 bases from J, the gap between germline ends came to 10 bases. Germline V gives CDR1 MGHRA, CDR2 YSYEKL. This CDR3 comprises 15 residues. As DNA, the CDR3 is TGCGCCAGCAGCCAAGCCGGAGGTCTCTACAATGAGCAGTTCTTC. This encodes CASSQAGGLYNEQFF.

V gene TRBV7-2 combines with J gene TRBJ2-5; TRBD2 agrees at 8 bases. With 6 bases clipped from V and 4 bases from J, the junction kept 7 bases outside the gene matches. The CDR3 is 14 residues long. Germline V gene sequence: CDR1 SGHTA, CDR2 FQGNSA. CDR3 sequence reads: CASRKGLAGETQYF. The CDR3 DNA reads as TGTGCCAGCAGAAAGGGCCTAGCGGGAGAGACCCAGTACTTC.

J is TRBJ1-3 and V is TRBV7-2; tentative D call: TRBD1 (5 bases). CDR3 length equals 16 residues. The V end was cut by 1 base, the J end by 0 bases, with 10 bases between. Germline lookup yields CDR1 SGHTA and CDR2 FQGNSA. The CDR3, as DNA: TGTGCCAGCAGCTTAGTCGGGGGGGGCTCTGGAAACACCATATATTTT. Translation gives CASSLVGGGSGNTIYF. The full variable domain, rest sourced from reference TRBV7-2 and TRBJ1-3, is GAGVSQSPSNKVTEKGKDVELRCDPISGHTALYWYRQSLGQGLEFLIYFQGNSAPDKSGLPSDRFSAERTGGSVSTLTIQRTQQEDSAVYLCASSLVGGGSGNTIYFGEGSWLTVV.

The V gene is TRBV3-1 (or the pseudogene TRBV3-2), the J gene TRBJ1-2; 10 positions match TRBD1. Germline CDR1 LGHDT, CDR2 YNNKEL (reference sequence). With V trimmed by 3 bases and J by 5 bases, 6 bases remained unmatched. The CDR3 consists of 15 residues. Here the CDR3 reads CASSQMTGGAYGYTF. CDR3 nucleotides: TGTGCCAGCAGCCAGATGACAGGGGGCGCTTATGGCTACACCTTC.

This chain uses TRBV12-3 or TRBV12-4 with TRBJ1-2; D remains unclear. The CDR3 contains 13 residues. Trimming pared 6 bases from V and 2 bases from J, leaving 10 bases between. CDR3 bases: TGTGCCAGCAGCCCCGACGGGAACTATGGCTACACCTTC. The encoded protein is CASSPDGNYGYTF.

The V call is TRBV6-4, the J call TRBJ2-1, with 12 bases lining up with TRBD2. With V trimmed by 3 bases and J by 3 bases, 0 bases remained unmatched. The CDR3 is made up of 15 amino acids. Germline values: CDR1 MRHNA, CDR2 SNTAGT. In DNA form, the CDR3 reads TGTGCCAGCAGTGAGGGACTAGCGGGCTACAATGAGCAGTTCTTC. It specifies CASSEGLAGYNEQFF.

This rearrangement joins TRBV19 to TRBJ1-3; 11 bases are shared with TRBD1. The CDR3 has 17 amino acids. V shed 5 bases, J shed 0 bases, and the junction held 6 bases outside the gene matches. Per germline, CDR1 LNHDA and CDR2 SQIVND (reference sequence). The CDR3 region is CASSVGTGGSSGNTIYF. The CDR3 bases are TGTGCCAGTAGTGTTGGGACAGGGGGATCCTCTGGAAACACCATATATTTT.

The rearrangement joins TRBV29-1 to TRBJ2-7, with 7 positions matching TRBD2. Unmatched junction bases numbered 6, after V lost 7 bases and J lost 3 bases. The CDR3 is 12 amino acids. CDR1 SQVTM and CDR2 ANQGSEA come from the germline V gene. CDR3 sequence: CSASWEGYEQYF. In DNA form, the CDR3 reads TGCAGCGCCTCTTGGGAGGGCTACGAGCAGTACTTC.

This chain links TRBV14 with TRBJ2-7; TRBD1 aligns across 9 bases. The CDR3 runs to 14 residues. Germline assignment: CDR1 SGHDN and CDR2 FVKESK. V was pared by 1 base and J by 5 bases, with 3 bases of the junction left unmatched. The CDR3 bases are TGTGCCAGCAGCCAAGGGGACAGGGTCCACGAGCAGTACTTC. Translating it yields CASSQGDRVHEQYF.

V is TRBV3-1 (or the pseudogene TRBV3-2) and J is TRBJ2-3, with 12 bases aligning to TRBD2. The germline V gene encodes CDR1 LGHDT and CDR2 YNNKEL (reference sequence). This CDR3 spans 15 amino acids. J lost 3 bases, V lost 4 bases, and 2 bases had no gene match. This chain's CDR3 is CASSRLAGVTDTQYF. In nucleotides, the CDR3 is TGTGCCAGCAGCCGACTAGCGGGAGTGACAGATACGCAGTATTTT.

This sequence joins TRBV25-1 and TRBJ2-1; D remains unclear. Trimming took 4 bases from V and 4 from J, leaving 11 bases between them. The CDR3 totals 14 residues. The germline gives CDR1 MGHDK, CDR2 SYGVNS. The CDR3 region has the DNA TGTGCCAGCAGTGTGGAGTTACGGTACAATGAGCAGTTCTTC. Translation: CASSVELRYNEQFF.